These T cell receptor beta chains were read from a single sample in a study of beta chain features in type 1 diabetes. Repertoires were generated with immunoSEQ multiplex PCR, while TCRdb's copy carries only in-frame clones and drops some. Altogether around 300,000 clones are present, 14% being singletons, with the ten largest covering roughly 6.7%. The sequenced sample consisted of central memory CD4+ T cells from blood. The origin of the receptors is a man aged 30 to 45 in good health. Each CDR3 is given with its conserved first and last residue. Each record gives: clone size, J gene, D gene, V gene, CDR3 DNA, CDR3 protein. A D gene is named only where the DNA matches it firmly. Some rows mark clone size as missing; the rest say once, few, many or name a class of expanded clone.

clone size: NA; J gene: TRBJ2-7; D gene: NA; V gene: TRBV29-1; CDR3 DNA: TGCAGCGTTGACAGGGGGGTAGACGGCGAGCAGTACTTC; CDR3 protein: CSVDRGVDGEQYF
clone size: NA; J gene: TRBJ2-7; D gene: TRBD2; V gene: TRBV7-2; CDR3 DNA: TGTGCCAGCAGCTCCATACTAGCGGGGGAAACCTACGAGCAGTACTTC; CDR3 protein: CASSSILAGETYEQYF
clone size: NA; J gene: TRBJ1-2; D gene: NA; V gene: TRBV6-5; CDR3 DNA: TGTGCCAGCAAGGATCCTGTTGTGGACTACACCTTC; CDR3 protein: CASKDPVVDYTF
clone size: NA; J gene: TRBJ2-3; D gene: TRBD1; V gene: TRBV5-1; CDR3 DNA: TGCGCCAGCAGCGAAGGGACAGCACCAACAGATACGCAGTATTTT; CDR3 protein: CASSEGTAPTDTQYF
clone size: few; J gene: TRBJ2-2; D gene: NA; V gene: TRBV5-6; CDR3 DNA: TGTGCCAGCAGCCGGCTGTGGGTGGACACCGGGGAGCTGTTTTTT; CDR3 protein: CASSRLWVDTGELFF
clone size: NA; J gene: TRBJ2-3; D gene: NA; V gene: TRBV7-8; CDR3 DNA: TGTGCCAGCAGCTTAGCATTCTTAACCCGGGGACGGAAATCTTTATCCACAGATACGCAGTATTTT; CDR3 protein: CASSLAFLTRGRKSLSTDTQYF
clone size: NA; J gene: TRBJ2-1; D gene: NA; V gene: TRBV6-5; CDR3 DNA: TGTGCCAGCAGGGGCGGGGCTTTCTCCTACAATGAGCAGTTCTTC; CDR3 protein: CASRGGAFSYNEQFF
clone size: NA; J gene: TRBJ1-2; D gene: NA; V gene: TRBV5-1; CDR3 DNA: TGCACCAGCAGCTTGGGGACTAACTATGGCTACACCTTC; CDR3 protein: CTSSLGTNYGYTF
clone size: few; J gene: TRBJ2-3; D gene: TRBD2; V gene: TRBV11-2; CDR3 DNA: TGTGCCAGCAGCTTGACTAGCGGGAGTTCAGATACGCAGTATTTT; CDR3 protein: CASSLTSGSSDTQYF
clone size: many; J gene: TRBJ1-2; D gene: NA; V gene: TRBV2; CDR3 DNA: TGTGCCAGTCCTGGGGTATCCGACGACTATGGCTACACCTTC; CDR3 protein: CASPGVSDDYGYTF
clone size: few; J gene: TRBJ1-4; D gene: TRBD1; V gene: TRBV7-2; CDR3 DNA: TGTGCCAGCAGCTTAGACAGGGGGGATAATGAAAAACTGTTTTTT; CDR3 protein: CASSLDRGDNEKLFF
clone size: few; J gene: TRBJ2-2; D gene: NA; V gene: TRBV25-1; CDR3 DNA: TGTGCCAGCAGTAGTACAGGGACGAAGTTAACCGGGGAGCTGTTTTTT; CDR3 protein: CASSSTGTKLTGELFF
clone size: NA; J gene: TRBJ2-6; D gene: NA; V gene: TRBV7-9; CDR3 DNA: TGTGCCAGCAGCCGAGAGACAGGTACACGCTCTGGGGCCAACGTCCTGACTTTC; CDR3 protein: CASSRETGTRSGANVLTF
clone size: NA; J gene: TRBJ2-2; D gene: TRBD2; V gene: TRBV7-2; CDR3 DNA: TGTGCCAGCAGCTTGACCGGGACTAGTAGGGCCGGGGAGCTGTTTTTT; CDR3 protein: CASSLTGTSRAGELFF
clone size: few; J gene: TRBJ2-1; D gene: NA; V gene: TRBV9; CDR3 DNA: TGTGCCAGCAGCGAGGATAGTTACAATGAGCAGTTCTTC; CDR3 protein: CASSEDSYNEQFF
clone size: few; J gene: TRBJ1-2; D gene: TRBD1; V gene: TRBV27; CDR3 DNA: TGTGCCAGCAGCACGGACAGGGGCTATGGCTACACCTTC; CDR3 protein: CASSTDRGYGYTF
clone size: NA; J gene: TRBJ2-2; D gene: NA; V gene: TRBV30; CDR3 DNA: TGTGCCTGGAGTCCCCGGGACGGGGAGCTGTTTTTT; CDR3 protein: CAWSPRDGELFF